This T cell receptor beta chain originates from a study of cytomegalovirus exposure and HLA in healthy donors. Findings and caveats of the study: Cytomegalovirus association was assigned to approximately 160 TCR beta chains. Later analysis placed DRB1 highest and HLA-C lowest in TCR association rates, which differed by HLA locus.

Trimming pared 3 bases from V and 5 bases from J, leaving 16 bases between. Germline lookup yields CDR1 LNHNV and CDR2 YYDKDF (reference sequence). The CDR3 loop spans 15 amino acids. This clone came up once. Its specificity is unknown. Primers for the PCR totalled 60 Vbeta and 13 Jbeta. Repertoires were generated with immunoSEQ multiplex PCR, while TCRdb's copy carries only in-frame clones and drops some. The table has 140,000 to 150,000 clones, about 80% seen once. The TCR was taken from a woman aged 55-70 years in good health and CMV-seropositive. Sequencing used PBMCs. This chain uses TRBV15 with TRBJ2-5, with D possibly TRBD2 on 6 matching bases. CDR3 DNA sequence: TGTGCCACCAGCAGGGGGGGTCCTACACGGGAGACCCAGTACTTC. This sequence encodes CATSRGGPTRETQYF.